One and the same sample provided the 16 T cell receptor beta chains below, sequenced in a study of blood T cells in healthy people across ages. Using a J-beta primer mix together with a sample-barcoded 5' primer, a second PCR was run for about 6 to 12 cycles. Using its own MiXCR run on the 5' RACE reads, TCRdb lists one record per CDR3 protein. The sample lists about 1.8 million distinct CDR3 sequences; about 50% were seen once. Sequencing input: blood. These receptors were taken from a woman in her thirties or forties in good health.

The chain is built from TRBV7-2 and TRBJ2-7, with D possibly being TRBD1 (6 bases). The V end was cut by 5 bases, the J end by 0 bases, with 14 bases between. CDR1 is SGHTA, CDR2 FQGNSA, per germline. CDR3 length equals 15 residues. Written as DNA, the CDR3 is TGTGCCAGCAGCCCGGACAGTCCGAGCTCCTACGAGCAGTACTTC. This codes for CASSPDSPSSYEQYF.

The V gene is TRBV5-6, the J gene TRBJ1-1; D not certain. CDR1 and CDR2 (germline): SGHDT, YYEEEE. V lost 5 bases, J lost 1 base, and 9 bases lay in between. The CDR3 is 13 residues long. This CDR3 reads CASRLRGNTEAFF. DNA of the CDR3: TGTGCCAGCAGGCTCCGGGGGAACACTGAAGCTTTCTTT. The whole variable domain, remainder taken from reference TRBV5-6 and TRBJ1-1, is DAGVTQSPTHLIKTRGQQVTLRCSPKSGHDTVSWYQQALGQGPQFIFQYYEEEERQRGNFPDRFSGHQFPNYSSELNVNALLLGDSALYLCASRLRGNTEAFFGQGTRLTVV.

V gene TRBV11-2 combines with J gene TRBJ2-1; TRBD2 aligns across 10 bases. The CDR3 sequence is 15 residues long. The ends lost 5 bases at V and 5 bases at J; junction bases unmatched: 6. Germline loops: CDR1 SGHAT, CDR2 FQNNGV. The CDR3 DNA reads TGTGCCAGCAGCGCCAAGCGGGGGGGTAACAATGAGCAGTTCTTC. As protein: CASSAKRGGNNEQFF.

In its sample, this clonotype was seen a few times. With a much larger clone just one base away, this may be a read error. The chain uses TRBV27 and TRBJ2-5; 7 bases align to TRBD2. Germline V gene lookup returns CDR1 MNHEY and CDR2 SMNVEV (reference sequence). There are 13 residues in the CDR3. V trimming: 5 bases; J trimming: 11 bases; junction bases outside the gene matches: 11. The CDR3: CASSATSEDEQYF. CDR3 in DNA: TGTGCCAGCAGTGCCACTAGCGAGGATGAGCAGTACTTC.

This clonotype was observed a few times. The chain combines TRBV7-2 with TRBJ2-5; TRBD2 aligns across 10 bases. Germline CDR1 reads SGHTA; CDR2 reads FQGNSA. The CDR3 length is 15 residues. The V gene end was trimmed by 6 bases and the J gene end by 1 base; junction bases not matched to a gene: 5. Here the CDR3 DNA reads TGTGCCAGCAGAGCTAGCGGGGGAATCCAAGAGACCCAGTACTTC. Translated: CASRASGGIQETQYF.

The rearrangement joins TRBV11-3 to TRBJ2-3, with D tentatively TRBD1 (7 bases). From germline, CDR1 is SGHNT and CDR2 YENEEA. This CDR3 is built from 13 residues. With 4 bases removed from V and 6 bases from J, the gap between germline ends came to 11 bases. Here the CDR3 DNA reads TGTGCCAGCAGCTCCAGGGGGAGGGATACGCAGTATTTT. Translating it yields CASSSRGRDTQYF. Filled out from reference TRBV11-3 and TRBJ2-3, the complete variable domain reads EAGVVQSPRYKIIEKKQPVAFWCNPISGHNTLYWYLQNLGQGPELLIRYENEEAVDDSQLPKDRFSAERLKGVDSTLKIQPAELGDSAVYLCASSSRGRDTQYFGPGTRLTVL.

The V call is TRBV7-6, the J call TRBJ2-3; 9 bases line up with TRBD2. CDR3 length: 17 amino acids. In germline, CDR1 is SGHVS, CDR2 FNYEAQ. Trimming at V came to 2 bases and at J to 2 bases, leaving 8 bases not matched to a gene. CDR3 coding DNA: TGTGCCAGCAGCTTATATGGGCTAGCGGGGTTCACAGATACGCAGTATTTT. This encodes CASSLYGLAGFTDTQYF.

This clonotype was observed a single time. This chain connects TRBV12-3 or TRBV12-4 to TRBJ2-7; D gene ambiguous. Trimming left V 3 bases short and J 0 bases short, with 12 bases between. The CDR3 runs 15 residues. The CDR3 spells CASSFGVANSYEQYF. CDR3 bases: TGTGCCAGCAGTTTTGGAGTCGCTAACTCCTACGAGCAGTACTTC.

There are a few counts of this clonotype. The J gene is TRBJ2-7, the V gene TRBV4-3; D gene uncertain. Germline CDR1 and CDR2: LGHNA and YSLEER. CDR3 length: 13 residues. Trimming shortened V by 3 bases and J by 5 bases, and 11 bases separated the two germline ends. The CDR3 spells CASSHERHDEQYF. CDR3 nucleotides: TGCGCCAGCAGCCACGAGAGACACGACGAGCAGTACTTC.

This chain uses TRBV7-9 with TRBJ2-5; tentative D call: TRBD1 (7 bases). Germline V gene lookup returns CDR1 SEHNR and CDR2 FQNEAQ (reference sequence). The CDR3 runs 15 residues. V was cut by 3 bases and J by 5 bases, with 16 bases left in between. The chain's CDR3 is CASSFGGGQSETQYF. The CDR3 DNA is TGTGCCAGCAGCTTCGGAGGGGGCCAATCGGAGACCCAGTACTTC.

This clonotype was seen repeatedly, ten times or more. This chain links TRBV7-2 with TRBJ1-5; D call uncertain. This CDR3 spans 15 amino acids. Germline CDR1 and CDR2: SGHTA and FQGNSA. The V end was cut by 5 bases, the J end by 1 base, with 12 bases between. CDR3 nucleotide sequence: TGTGCCAGCAGCCTGGATGGCTCGAGCAATCAGCCCCAGCATTTT. It encodes CASSLDGSSNQPQHF.

The chain employs TRBV7-9 and TRBJ2-5, with a tentative D call TRBD2 (5 bases). V shed 7 bases and J shed 3 bases, with 15 bases lying between them. CDR1 SEHNR and CDR2 FQNEAQ come from the germline V gene (reference sequence). This CDR3 region has 14 residues. CDR3 region: CASKLLEAEETQYF. As DNA, the CDR3 is TGTGCCAGCAAATTACTAGAGGCCGAAGAGACCCAGTACTTC.

The CDR3 DNA follows: TGTGCCAGCAGTTACTGGACAGGGGACTATGGCTACACCTTC. Protein sequence: CASSYWTGDYGYTF. The V and J genes are TRBV6-2 or TRBV6-3 and TRBJ1-2; 9 bases are shared with TRBD1. The CDR3 covers 14 residues. J lost 3 bases, V lost 1 base, and 0 bases had no gene match. CDR1 is MNHEY, CDR2 SVGEGT, per germline.

The chain links TRBV12-3 or TRBV12-4 to TRBJ1-2; 7 bases are a match to TRBD1. V dropped 4 bases and J dropped 0; count of bases not matched to a gene: 5. CDR3 length equals 15 residues. The CDR3 is CASSYTGQSNYGYTF. The CDR3 DNA reads TGTGCCAGCAGTTACACGGGACAGTCTAACTATGGCTACACCTTC.

This chain's CDR3 is CASSPLRQGITNEKLFF. Written as DNA, the CDR3 is TGTGCCAGCAGCCCACTACGACAGGGCATTACTAATGAAAAACTGTTTTTT. The V gene is TRBV7-9, the J gene TRBJ1-4; the match to TRBD1 covers 7 bases. The V and J ends lost 5 bases and 2 bases, in that order; junction bases with no gene match: 11. The CDR3 extends over 17 amino acids. Germline CDR1 is SEHNR and CDR2 is FQNEAQ (reference sequence).

This clonotype has just a few counts. The chain links TRBV7-9 to TRBJ2-4; tentatively, D is TRBD1 (6 bases). Trimming took 4 bases from V and 2 from J, leaving 12 bases between them. CDR1 is SEHNR, CDR2 FQNEAQ, per germline (reference sequence). CDR3 length: 15 residues. This CDR3 is CASSSDRTTKNIQYF. The CDR3 region has the DNA TGTGCCAGCAGCTCCGACAGGACAACCAAAAACATTCAGTACTTC.